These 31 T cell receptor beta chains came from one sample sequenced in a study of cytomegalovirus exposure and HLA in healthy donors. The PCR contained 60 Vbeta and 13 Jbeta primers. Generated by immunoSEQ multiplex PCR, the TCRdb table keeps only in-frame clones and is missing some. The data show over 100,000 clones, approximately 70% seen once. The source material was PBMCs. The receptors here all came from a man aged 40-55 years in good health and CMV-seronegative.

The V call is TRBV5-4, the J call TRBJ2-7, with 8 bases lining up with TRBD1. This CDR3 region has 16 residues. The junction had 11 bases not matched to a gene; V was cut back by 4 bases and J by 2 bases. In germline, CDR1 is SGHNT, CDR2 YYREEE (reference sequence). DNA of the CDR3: TGTGCCAGCAGCGGAACGACAGGGGAGCGCGCCTACGAGCAGTACTTC. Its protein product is CASSGTTGERAYEQYF.

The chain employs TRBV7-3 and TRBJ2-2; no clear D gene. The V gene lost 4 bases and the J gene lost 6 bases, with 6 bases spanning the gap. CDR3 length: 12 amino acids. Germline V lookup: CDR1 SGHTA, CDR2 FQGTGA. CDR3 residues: CASSSQAGELFF. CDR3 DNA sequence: TGTGCCAGCAGCTCCCAGGCCGGGGAGCTGTTTTTT. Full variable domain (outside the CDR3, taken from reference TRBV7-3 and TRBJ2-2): GAGVSQTPSNKVTEKGKYVELRCDPISGHTALYWYRQSLGQGPEFLIYFQGTGAADDSGLPNDRFFAVRPEGSVSTLKIQRTERGDSAVYLCASSSQAGELFFGEGSRLTVL.

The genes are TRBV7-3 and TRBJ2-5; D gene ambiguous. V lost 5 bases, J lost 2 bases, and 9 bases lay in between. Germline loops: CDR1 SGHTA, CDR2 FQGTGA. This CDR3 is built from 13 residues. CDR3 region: CASSRTTQETQYF. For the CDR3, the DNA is TGTGCCAGCAGCCGTACCACACAAGAGACCCAGTACTTC.

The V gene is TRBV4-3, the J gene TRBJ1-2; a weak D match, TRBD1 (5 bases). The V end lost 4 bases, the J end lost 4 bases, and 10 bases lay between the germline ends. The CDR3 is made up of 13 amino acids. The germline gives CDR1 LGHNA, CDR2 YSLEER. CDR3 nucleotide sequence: TGCGCCAGCAGCCTGACAGATTTCTATGGCTACACCTTC. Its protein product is CASSLTDFYGYTF.

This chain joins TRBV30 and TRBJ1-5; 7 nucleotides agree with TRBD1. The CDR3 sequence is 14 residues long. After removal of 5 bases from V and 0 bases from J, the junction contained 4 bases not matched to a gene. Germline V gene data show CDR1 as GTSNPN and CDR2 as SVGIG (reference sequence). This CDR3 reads CAWAGTDSNQPQHF. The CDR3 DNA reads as TGTGCCTGGGCCGGGACAGATAGCAATCAGCCCCAGCATTTT.

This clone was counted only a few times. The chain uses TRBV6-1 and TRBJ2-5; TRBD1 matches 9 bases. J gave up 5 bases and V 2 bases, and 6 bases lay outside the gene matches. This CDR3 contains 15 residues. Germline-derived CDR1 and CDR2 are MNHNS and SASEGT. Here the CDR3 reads CASSEKTGGWETQYF. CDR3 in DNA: TGTGCCAGCAGTGAAAAGACAGGGGGATGGGAGACCCAGTACTTC.

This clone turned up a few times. Written as DNA, the CDR3 is TGTGCCAGCAGCGCAGGGGTCGGGGACACTGAAGCTTTCTTT. It translates to CASSAGVGDTEAFF. This chain uses TRBV5-6 with TRBJ1-1, with a weak D call TRBD1 (6 bases). With 4 bases removed from V and 3 bases from J, the gap between germline ends came to 13 bases. Germline V gene data show CDR1 as SGHDT and CDR2 as YYEEEE. This CDR3 contains 14 residues.

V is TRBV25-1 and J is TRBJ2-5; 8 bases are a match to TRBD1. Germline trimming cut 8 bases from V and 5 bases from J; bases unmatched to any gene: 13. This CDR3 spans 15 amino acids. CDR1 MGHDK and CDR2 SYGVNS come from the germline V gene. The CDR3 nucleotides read TGTGCCAGCCTCGACATAGCAGGGGGCGGCGAGACCCAGTACTTC. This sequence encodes CASLDIAGGGETQYF.

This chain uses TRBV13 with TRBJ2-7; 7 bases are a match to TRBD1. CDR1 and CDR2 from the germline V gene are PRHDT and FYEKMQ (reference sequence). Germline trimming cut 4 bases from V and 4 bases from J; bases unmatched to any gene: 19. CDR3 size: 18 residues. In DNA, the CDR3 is TGTGCCAGCAGCTCAACGGACAGGCTGGGGTTTGGGGCTTACGAGCAGTACTTC. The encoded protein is CASSSTDRLGFGAYEQYF.

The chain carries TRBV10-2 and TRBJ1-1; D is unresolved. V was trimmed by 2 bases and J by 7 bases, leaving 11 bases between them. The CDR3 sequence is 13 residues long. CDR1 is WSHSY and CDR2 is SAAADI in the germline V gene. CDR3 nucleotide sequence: TGCGCCAGCAGTGAGCGAAAGGGAGGTGAAGCTTTCTTT. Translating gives CASSERKGGEAFF.

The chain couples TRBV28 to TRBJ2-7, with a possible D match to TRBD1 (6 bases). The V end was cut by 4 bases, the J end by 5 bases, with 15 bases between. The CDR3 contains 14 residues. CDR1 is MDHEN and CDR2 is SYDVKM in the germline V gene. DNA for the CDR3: TGTGCCAGCAGTTCTCTACAGGGTCGGCACGAGCAGTACTTC. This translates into CASSSLQGRHEQYF.

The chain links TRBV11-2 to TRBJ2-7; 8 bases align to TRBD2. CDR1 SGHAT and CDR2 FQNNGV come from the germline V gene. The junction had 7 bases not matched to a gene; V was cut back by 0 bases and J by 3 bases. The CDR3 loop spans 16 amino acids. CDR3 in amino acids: CASSLDLWAGGYEQYF. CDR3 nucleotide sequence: TGTGCCAGCAGCTTAGATCTCTGGGCGGGGGGCTACGAGCAGTACTTC.

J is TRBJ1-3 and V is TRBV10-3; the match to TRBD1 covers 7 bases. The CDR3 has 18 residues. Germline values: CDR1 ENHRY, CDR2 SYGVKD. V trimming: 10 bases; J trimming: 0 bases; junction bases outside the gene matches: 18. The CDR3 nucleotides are TGTGCCACCAGCAGTTTTGGGACAGCGATCCTCTCTGGAAACACCATATATTTT. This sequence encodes CATSSFGTAILSGNTIYF.

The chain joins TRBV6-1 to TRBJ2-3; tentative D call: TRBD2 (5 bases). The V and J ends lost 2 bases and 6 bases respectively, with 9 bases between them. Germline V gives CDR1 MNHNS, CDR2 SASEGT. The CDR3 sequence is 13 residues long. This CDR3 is CASSELAWDTQYF. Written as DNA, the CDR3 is TGTGCCAGCAGTGAACTAGCATGGGATACGCAGTATTTT.

The CDR3 loop reads CSVGQGLNSPLHF. The CDR3 bases are TGCAGCGTAGGACAGGGGTTGAATTCACCCCTCCACTTT. The V and J genes are TRBV29-1 and TRBJ1-6; 9 bases are shared with TRBD1. The CDR3 covers 13 residues. Germline CDR1 SQVTM, CDR2 ANQGSEA. Trimming at V came to 6 bases and at J to 7 bases, leaving 4 bases not matched to a gene.

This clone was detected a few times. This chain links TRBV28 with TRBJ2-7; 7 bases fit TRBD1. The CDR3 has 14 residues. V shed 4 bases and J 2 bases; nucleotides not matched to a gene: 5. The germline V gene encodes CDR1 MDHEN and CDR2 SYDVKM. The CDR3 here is CASSSPGTAYEQYF. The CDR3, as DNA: TGTGCCAGCAGTTCGCCCGGGACAGCCTACGAGCAGTACTTC.

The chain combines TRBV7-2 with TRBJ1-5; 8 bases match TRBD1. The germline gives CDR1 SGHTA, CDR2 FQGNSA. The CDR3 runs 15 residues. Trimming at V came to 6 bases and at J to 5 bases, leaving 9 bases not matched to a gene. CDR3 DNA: TGTGCCAGCAGACGGGAAGGACAGGGCGATCAGCCCCAGCATTTT. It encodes CASRREGQGDQPQHF.

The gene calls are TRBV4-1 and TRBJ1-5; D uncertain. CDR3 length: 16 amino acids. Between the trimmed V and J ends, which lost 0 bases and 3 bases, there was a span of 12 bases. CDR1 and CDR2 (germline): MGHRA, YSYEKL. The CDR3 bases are TGCGCCAGCAGCCAAGATCACGGGGTGGTCAATCAGCCCCAGCATTTT. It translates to CASSQDHGVVNQPQHF.

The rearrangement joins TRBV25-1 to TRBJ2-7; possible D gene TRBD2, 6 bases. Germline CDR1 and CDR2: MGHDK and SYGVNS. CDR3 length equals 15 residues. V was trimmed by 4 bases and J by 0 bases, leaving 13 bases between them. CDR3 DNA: TGTGCCAGCAGTGCGATGGACGGGAGCTCCTACGAGCAGTACTTC. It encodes CASSAMDGSSYEQYF.

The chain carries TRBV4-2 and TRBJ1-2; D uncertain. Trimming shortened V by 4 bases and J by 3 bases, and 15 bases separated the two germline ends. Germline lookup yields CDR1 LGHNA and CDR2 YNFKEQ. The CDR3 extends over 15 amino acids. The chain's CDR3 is CASSPGSLRDYGYTF. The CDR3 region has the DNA TGTGCCAGCAGCCCGGGGTCCCTTAGGGACTATGGCTACACCTTC.

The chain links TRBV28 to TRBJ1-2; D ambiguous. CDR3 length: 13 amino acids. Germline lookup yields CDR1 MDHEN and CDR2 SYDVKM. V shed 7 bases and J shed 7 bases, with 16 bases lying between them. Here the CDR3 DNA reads TGTGCCAGCATCCTCTCGGGGTATATTGGCTACACCTTC. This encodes CASILSGYIGYTF.

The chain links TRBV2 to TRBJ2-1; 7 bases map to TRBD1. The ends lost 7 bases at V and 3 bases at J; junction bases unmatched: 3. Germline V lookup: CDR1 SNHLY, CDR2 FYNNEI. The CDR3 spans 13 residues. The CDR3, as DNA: TGTGCCAGCATTACAGGGGACTACAATGAGCAGTTCTTC. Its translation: CASITGDYNEQFF.

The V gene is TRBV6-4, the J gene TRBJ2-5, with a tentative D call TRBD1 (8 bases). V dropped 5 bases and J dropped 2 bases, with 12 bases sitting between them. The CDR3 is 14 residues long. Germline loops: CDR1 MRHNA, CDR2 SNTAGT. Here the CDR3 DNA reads TGTGCCAGCAGTCCACAGGGGGGGCAAGAGACCCAGTACTTC. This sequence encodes CASSPQGGQETQYF.

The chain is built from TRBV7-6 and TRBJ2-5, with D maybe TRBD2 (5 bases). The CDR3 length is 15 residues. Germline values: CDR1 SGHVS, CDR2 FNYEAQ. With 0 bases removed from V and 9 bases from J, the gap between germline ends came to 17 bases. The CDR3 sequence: CASSLARPFSGSQYF. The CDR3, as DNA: TGTGCCAGCAGCTTAGCGCGTCCCTTTTCGGGGTCCCAGTACTTC.

DNA for the CDR3: TGTGCCAGCAGGACTAGCGGGACGCGCAATGAGCAGTTCTTC. The encoded protein is CASRTSGTRNEQFF. The chain uses TRBV7-3 and TRBJ2-1; TRBD2 matches at 11 bases. The germline gives CDR1 SGHTA, CDR2 FQGTGA. CDR3 length: 14 residues. The ends lost 6 bases at V and 6 bases at J; junction bases unmatched: 4.

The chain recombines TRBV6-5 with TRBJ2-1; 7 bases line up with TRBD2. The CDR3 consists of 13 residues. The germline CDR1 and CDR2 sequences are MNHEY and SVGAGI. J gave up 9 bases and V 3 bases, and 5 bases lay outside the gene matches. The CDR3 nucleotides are TGTGCCAGCAGTTATCTGGGCGGGAGTGAGCAGTTCTTC. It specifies CASSYLGGSEQFF.

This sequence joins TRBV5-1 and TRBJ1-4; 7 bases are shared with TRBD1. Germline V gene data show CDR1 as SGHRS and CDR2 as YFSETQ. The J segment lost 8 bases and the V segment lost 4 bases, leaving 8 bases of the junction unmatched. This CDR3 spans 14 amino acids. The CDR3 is CASSMGTDEEKLFF. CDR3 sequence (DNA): TGCGCCAGCAGCATGGGGACAGATGAAGAAAAACTGTTTTTT.

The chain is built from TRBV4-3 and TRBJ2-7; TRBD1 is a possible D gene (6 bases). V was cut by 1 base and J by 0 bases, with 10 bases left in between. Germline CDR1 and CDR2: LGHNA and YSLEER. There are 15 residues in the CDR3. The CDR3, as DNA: TGCGCCAGCAGCCAAGGTCAGGGGCCCTCCTACGAGCAGTACTTC. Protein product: CASSQGQGPSYEQYF.

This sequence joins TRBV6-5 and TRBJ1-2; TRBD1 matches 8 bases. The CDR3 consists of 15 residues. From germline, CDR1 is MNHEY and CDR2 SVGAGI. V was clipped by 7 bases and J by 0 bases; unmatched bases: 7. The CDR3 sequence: CASKDRVKSNYGYTF. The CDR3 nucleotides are TGTGCCAGCAAGGACAGGGTTAAGTCTAACTATGGCTACACCTTC.

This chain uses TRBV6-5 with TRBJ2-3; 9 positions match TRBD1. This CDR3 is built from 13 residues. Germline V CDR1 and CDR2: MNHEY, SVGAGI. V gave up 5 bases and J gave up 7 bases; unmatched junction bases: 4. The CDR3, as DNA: TGTGCCAGCAGTGCCGGGACAGGGAATACGCAGTATTTT. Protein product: CASSAGTGNTQYF.

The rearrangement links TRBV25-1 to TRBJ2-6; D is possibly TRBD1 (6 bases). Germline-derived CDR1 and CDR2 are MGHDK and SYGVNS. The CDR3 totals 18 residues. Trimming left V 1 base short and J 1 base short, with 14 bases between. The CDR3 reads CASSESSDSRSGANVLTF. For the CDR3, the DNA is TGTGCCAGCAGTGAATCTTCGGACAGTCGATCTGGGGCCAACGTCCTGACTTTC. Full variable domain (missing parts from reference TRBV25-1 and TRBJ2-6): EADIYQTPRYLVIGTGKKITLECSQTMGHDKMYWYQQDPGMELHLIHYSYGVNSTEKGDLSSESTVSRIRTEHFPLTLESARPSHTSQYLCASSESSDSRSGANVLTFGAGSRLTVL.